This T cell receptor (beta chain) appears in the sequencing data of a study of neoadjuvant anti-PD-1 for oral cavity cancer. Here immunoSEQ multiplex PCR was the method, and the copy in TCRdb shows in-frame clones only, minus some. The sample has some 61,000 clones; more than 75% are singletons. Time point specified: after neoadjuvant nivolumab, at surgical resection. Looked up from germline, CDR1 is SEHNR and CDR2 is FQNEAQ (reference sequence). The CDR3 consists of 17 residues. J gave up 2 bases and V 3 bases, and 12 bases lay outside the gene matches. Sequences were derived from PBMCs, sampled after nivolumab (anti-PD-1) treatment. This receptor was obtained from a person aged 35 to 85 with oral cavity squamous cell carcinoma. This sequence joins TRBV7-9 and TRBJ2-7; 8 positions match TRBD1. CDR3 in DNA: TGTGCCAGCAGCTTTGGTTTAGGACAGGGTCCTCCCTACGAGCAGTACTTC. Its translation is CASSFGLGQGPPYEQYF.